Shown below are 28 T cell receptor beta chains from a single sample sequenced in a study of human T cells and chemical hapten exposure. TCRdb fed the RACE reads into MiXCR, producing one record per CDR3 protein. The table includes 90,000 or so distinct CDR3 sequences, 6.5% to 10% detected once. Time point meaning: pre-sensitization, week 0. The treatment was: therapeutic diphenylcyclopropenone sensitization with weekly scalp DPC. The sample here was whole blood, taken in connection with sensitization to the hapten diphenylcyclopropenone (DPC). The receptors derive from a man aged 35 to 55 with alopecia areata. Some clones in this sample may be carry-over from other donors' samples.

V is TRBV6-2 or TRBV6-3 and J is TRBJ2-1; the match to TRBD2 covers 8 bases. The trim removed 7 bases at V and 8 bases at J, leaving 4 bases unmatched. This CDR3 is built from 12 residues. CDR1 is MNHEY, CDR2 SVGEGT, per germline. The CDR3 region is CASTGRAHEQFF. The CDR3, as DNA: TGTGCCAGCACCGGGAGGGCCCATGAGCAGTTCTTC.

This clonotype was detected a few times. The chain has TRBV5-8 and TRBJ1-3, with D possibly being TRBD1 (5 bases). CDR1 SGHTS and CDR2 YDEGEE come from the germline V gene. The V end lost 2 bases, the J end lost 2 bases, and 20 bases lay between the germline ends. The CDR3 has 18 amino acids. The CDR3 here is CASSFGLLWAGTGNTIYF. The CDR3 coding sequence is TGTGCCAGCAGCTTTGGTCTTCTATGGGCAGGGACTGGAAACACCATATATTTT. Combining the CDR3 with reference TRBV5-8 and TRBJ1-3 gives the whole variable domain EAGVTQSPTHLIKTRGQQATLRCSPISGHTSVYWYQQALGLGLQFLLWYDEGEERNRGNFPPRFSGRQFPNYSSELNVNALELEDSALYLCASSFGLLWAGTGNTIYFGEGSWLTVV.

The chain combines TRBV28 with TRBJ2-5; 10 bases agree with TRBD2. The V gene end was trimmed by 5 bases and the J gene end by 3 bases; junction bases not matched to a gene: 6. The germline gives CDR1 MDHEN, CDR2 SYDVKM. The CDR3 loop spans 15 amino acids. The CDR3 spells CASSPLSGRKETQYF. The CDR3 nucleotides are TGTGCCAGCAGTCCCCTTAGCGGGAGGAAAGAGACCCAGTACTTC.

In this sample, this clonotype turned up a few times. This chain joins TRBV4-2 and TRBJ2-3; 11 bases map to TRBD1. This CDR3 is built from 17 residues. Germline CDR1 reads LGHNA; CDR2 reads YNFKEQ. Losses at the gene ends were 1 base for V and 4 bases for J; bases not matched to a gene: 7. As DNA, the CDR3 is TGTGCCAGCAGCCAAGCTGGGAGGGGACAGGGGGCAGATACGCAGTATTTT. Protein sequence: CASSQAGRGQGADTQYF.

Of note for this clonotype: Germline and junction disagree at one end, which may indicate a read error. The rearrangement uses TRBV7-7 and TRBJ2-5; D gene unclear. CDR1 and CDR2 from the germline V gene are SSHAT and FNYEAQ (reference sequence). This CDR3 comprises 13 residues. CDR3 residues: CASSAQVLETQYF. CDR3 nucleotides: TGTGCTAGCAGCGCCCAGGTTTTGGAGACCCAGTACTTC. The full variable domain, with the rest looked up from reference TRBV7-7 and TRBJ2-5, is GAGVSQSPRYKVTKRGQDVTLRCDPISSHATLYWYQQALGQGPEFLTYFNYEAQPDKSGLPSDRFSAERPEGSISTLTIQRTEQRDSAMYRCASSAQVLETQYFGPGTRLLVL.

The chain is built from TRBV7-3 and TRBJ2-3; D is unresolved. From germline, CDR1 is SGHTA and CDR2 FQGTGA. Trimming took off 2 bases at V and 2 bases at J, with 11 bases between the two ends. The CDR3 totals 15 residues. The CDR3 bases are TGTGCCAGCAGCTTAGGTCCTAGTTTCACAGATACGCAGTATTTT. This translates into CASSLGPSFTDTQYF. The whole variable domain, remainder taken from reference TRBV7-3 and TRBJ2-3, is GAGVSQTPSNKVTEKGKYVELRCDPISGHTALYWYRQSLGQGPEFLIYFQGTGAADDSGLPNDRFFAVRPEGSVSTLKIQRTERGDSAVYLCASSLGPSFTDTQYFGPGTRLTVL.

The J gene is TRBJ2-1, the V gene TRBV9; TRBD1 might be the D (7 bases). The CDR3 length is 17 residues. Germline CDR1 reads SGDLS; CDR2 reads YYNGEE. Trimming took off 0 bases at V and 0 bases at J, with 13 bases between the two ends. CDR3 loop: CASSVDPGGTSYNEQFF. CDR3 nucleotides: TGTGCCAGCAGCGTAGATCCAGGGGGGACCTCCTACAATGAGCAGTTCTTC.

This clonotype was observed a handful of times. This chain connects TRBV20-1 to TRBJ2-7, with TRBD1 matching 7 bases. CDR1 is DFQATT and CDR2 is SNEGSKA in the germline V gene (reference sequence). This CDR3 comprises 14 residues. J lost 4 bases, V lost 0 bases, and 6 bases had no gene match. Here the CDR3 DNA reads TGCAGTGCTAGAGACCCGACAGGGAAGTACGAGCAGTACTTC. This gives the protein CSARDPTGKYEQYF.

This clonotype was detected ten times or more. The gene calls are TRBV5-1 and TRBJ1-4; 7 bases agree with TRBD1. The V gene's germline CDR1 is SGHRS and CDR2 YFSETQ. This CDR3 comprises 14 residues. The J segment lost 3 bases and the V segment lost 3 bases, leaving 2 bases of the junction unmatched. The CDR3 here is CASSSTGSNEKLFF. The CDR3 nucleotides read TGCGCCAGCAGCTCGACAGGGTCTAATGAAAAACTGTTTTTT.

This clonotype was counted ten times or more. V gene TRBV10-3 combines with J gene TRBJ2-3; TRBD1 aligns across 9 bases. Germline trimming cut 4 bases from V and 4 bases from J; bases unmatched to any gene: 9. CDR3 length equals 16 residues. The germline gives CDR1 ENHRY, CDR2 SYGVKD. The CDR3: CAISVPQGAGADTQYF. CDR3 DNA: TGTGCCATCAGTGTCCCACAGGGGGCTGGAGCAGATACGCAGTATTTT.

The CDR3 sequence: CASSLEELYEQYF. CDR3 DNA sequence: TGCGCCAGCAGCTTGGAGGAGCTTTACGAGCAGTACTTC. The gene calls are TRBV5-1 and TRBJ2-7; D uncertain. Germline lookup yields CDR1 SGHRS and CDR2 YFSETQ. Between the trimmed V and J ends, which lost 0 bases and 4 bases, there was a span of 8 bases. This CDR3 is built from 13 residues.

The J gene is TRBJ2-5, the V gene TRBV7-8, with 8 bases lining up with TRBD2. The V gene end was trimmed by 5 bases and the J gene end by 2 bases; junction bases not matched to a gene: 10. CDR3 length: 16 amino acids. Germline CDR1 SGHVS, CDR2 FQNEAQ. The CDR3 here is CASSPKGAGGQETQYF. The CDR3 coding sequence is TGTGCCAGCAGCCCGAAAGGGGCGGGAGGTCAAGAGACCCAGTACTTC.

This clonotype was seen ten or more times. V is TRBV20-1 and J is TRBJ1-4, with TRBD1 identical over 8 bases. This CDR3 comprises 15 residues. Trimming cost V 3 bases and J 8 bases; bases outside gene matches: 11. Germline CDR1 reads DFQATT; CDR2 reads SNEGSKA (reference sequence). The CDR3 protein is CSARSWTGRGEKLFF. DNA for the CDR3: TGCAGTGCTAGGTCATGGACAGGGCGGGGAGAAAAACTGTTTTTT.

This clonotype was seen ten or more times. This sequence joins TRBV18 and TRBJ2-2; 7 nucleotides agree with TRBD1. The CDR3 is made up of 15 amino acids. Germline V gene lookup returns CDR1 KGHSH and CDR2 LQKENI. V shed 3 bases and J 4 bases; nucleotides not matched to a gene: 5. The CDR3 loop is CASSPDRAGTGELFF. The CDR3 DNA is TGTGCCAGCTCACCCGACAGGGCGGGCACCGGGGAGCTGTTTTTT.

This clonotype was counted a few times. The V gene is TRBV13, the J gene TRBJ2-7; TRBD2 agrees at 7 bases. With 5 bases clipped from V and 7 bases from J, the junction kept 5 bases outside the gene matches. The CDR3 runs to 12 residues. Germline loops: CDR1 PRHDT, CDR2 FYEKMQ (reference sequence). CDR3 sequence reads: CASSTGTIEQYF. The CDR3 bases are TGTGCCAGCAGCACTGGGACTATTGAGCAGTACTTC.

This clonotype was seen only a few times. The rearrangement joins TRBV2 to TRBJ2-3; the D is unclear. Trimming left V 7 bases short and J 0 bases short, with 11 bases between. The CDR3 length is 14 residues. Germline loops: CDR1 SNHLY, CDR2 FYNNEI. The CDR3 loop reads CASTSALSTDTQYF. The CDR3 DNA reads TGTGCCAGCACTTCGGCCCTTAGCACAGATACGCAGTATTTT.

This clonotype showed up just a few times. This chain joins TRBV29-1 and TRBJ2-5; 8 nucleotides align to TRBD2. Germline CDR1 and CDR2: SQVTM and ANQGSEA. Trimming cost V 5 bases and J 3 bases; bases outside gene matches: 8. There are 14 residues in the CDR3. The CDR3 region is CSVSTGLAEETQYF. DNA for the CDR3: TGCAGCGTTTCAACTGGACTAGCAGAAGAGACCCAGTACTTC.

J is TRBJ1-1 and V is TRBV28; possibly TRBD1 for D (5 bases). Germline CDR1 MDHEN, CDR2 SYDVKM. V lost 5 bases and J lost 9, with 16 bases in between. The CDR3 length is 13 residues. The CDR3 bases are TGTGCCAGCAGTGCGACTGGACAAGCCCAAGCTTTCTTT. This gives the protein CASSATGQAQAFF.

This clonotype was seen ten or more times. The chain combines TRBV6-6 with TRBJ1-6; D gene ambiguous. This CDR3 is built from 17 residues. The germline V gene encodes CDR1 MNHNY and CDR2 SVGAGI (reference sequence). Trimming took 6 bases from V and 3 from J, leaving 18 bases between them. This chain's CDR3 is CASSSTGRPFYNSPLHF. The CDR3 bases are TGTGCCAGCAGCTCGACGGGCCGTCCGTTCTATAATTCACCCCTCCACTTT.

The chain couples TRBV28 to TRBJ1-2; 7 bases line up with TRBD1. Per the germline V gene, CDR1 is MDHEN and CDR2 is SYDVKM. The ends lost 5 bases at V and 0 bases at J; junction bases unmatched: 9. The CDR3 consists of 16 residues. The CDR3 here is CASSPPYRGTNYGYTF. In DNA, the CDR3 is TGTGCCAGCAGTCCACCTTACAGGGGAACTAACTATGGCTACACCTTC.

There are many counts of this clonotype. This chain uses TRBV28 with TRBJ1-5, with D tentatively TRBD1 (5 bases). This CDR3 comprises 17 residues. The germline gives CDR1 MDHEN, CDR2 SYDVKM. Trimming removed 2 bases at V and 0 bases at J, with 14 bases between. CDR3 sequence reads: CASSLTRQYYSNQPQHF. In DNA form, the CDR3 reads TGTGCCAGCAGTTTAACCCGACAGTATTATAGCAATCAGCCCCAGCATTTT.

In its sample, this clonotype was seen a few times. The V gene is TRBV12-3 or TRBV12-4, the J gene TRBJ2-1; unclear D gene. The ends were cut back, 7 bases at V and 6 bases at J, with 16 bases in the middle. The CDR3 sequence is 14 residues long. The CDR3 region is CASTGSRLLNEQFF. The CDR3 DNA reads as TGTGCCAGCACCGGTAGCCGACTCCTCAATGAGCAGTTCTTC.

In this sample, this clonotype turned up many times. The rearrangement links TRBV27 to TRBJ2-7, with D perhaps TRBD1 (6 bases). This CDR3 comprises 14 residues. Germline CDR1 is MNHEY and CDR2 is SMNVEV (reference sequence). The germline V and J ends were trimmed by 3 bases and 4 bases, with 13 bases remaining between them. CDR3 loop: CASSFQGREYEQYF. CDR3 bases: TGTGCCAGCAGTTTCCAGGGGCGCGAGTACGAGCAGTACTTC.

In this sample, this clonotype turned up a few times. The rearrangement joins TRBV20-1 to TRBJ2-3; D tentatively reads TRBD1 or TRBD2 (5 bases each). This CDR3 has 14 residues. V shed 0 bases and J shed 2 bases, with 9 bases lying between them. Germline V gene data show CDR1 as DFQATT and CDR2 as SNEGSKA (reference sequence). The CDR3 DNA follows: TGCAGTGCTAGAGAGAGGGGATTCACAGATACGCAGTATTTT. Its translation is CSARERGFTDTQYF.

This clonotype appeared many times. The rearrangement links TRBV6-1 to TRBJ1-1; possible D gene TRBD1, 5 bases. V lost 2 bases, J lost 3 bases, and 10 bases lay in between. Germline values: CDR1 MNHNS, CDR2 SASEGT. CDR3 length: 14 amino acids. In DNA, the CDR3 is TGTGCCAGCAGTGAAAGGGGCCTAGACACTGAAGCTTTCTTT. Its translation is CASSERGLDTEAFF.

This rearrangement joins TRBV6-6 to TRBJ2-7, with TRBD2 as a possible D gene (6 bases). This CDR3 comprises 14 residues. Trimming removed 5 bases at V and 0 bases at J, with 11 bases between. Germline V gives CDR1 MNHNY, CDR2 SVGAGI (reference sequence). The CDR3, as DNA: TGTGCCAGCAGTCCCCGGACTATCTCCTACGAGCAGTACGTC. Translated, it gives CASSPRTISYEQYV.

The sample holds many counts of this clonotype. This sequence joins TRBV18 and TRBJ1-6; unclear D gene. The germline gives CDR1 KGHSH, CDR2 LQKENI. V dropped 1 base and J dropped 4 bases, with 11 bases sitting between them. This CDR3 has 16 residues. CDR3 bases: TGTGCCAGCTCACCACTCCCGGGAAGTTATAATTCACCCCTCCACTTT. Residues: CASSPLPGSYNSPLHF. The full variable domain, its missing parts supplied by reference TRBV18 and TRBJ1-6, is NAGVMQNPRHLVRRRGQEARLRCSPMKGHSHVYWYRQLPEEGLKFMVYLQKENIIDESGMPKERFSAEFPKEGPSILRIQQVVRGDSAAYFCASSPLPGSYNSPLHFGNGTRLTVT.

The chain combines TRBV24-1 with TRBJ2-1; a possible D gene is TRBD2 (6 bases). The CDR3 loop spans 14 amino acids. The ends were cut back, 4 bases at V and 6 bases at J, with 12 bases in the middle. The germline CDR1 and CDR2 sequences are KGHDR and SFDVKD. This CDR3 reads CATSEAGVPNEQFF. In nucleotides, the CDR3 is TGTGCCACCAGTGAAGCGGGCGTACCCAATGAGCAGTTCTTC.